A selection of T cell receptor beta chains follows, all from one sample in a study of a mutant IDH1 vaccine in newly diagnosed glioma. These TCRs' antigens remain unknown. Repertoires were generated with immunoSEQ multiplex PCR, while TCRdb's copy carries only in-frame clones and drops some. The table lists approximately 27,000 clones, about 89% of them singletons. The material was PBMCs, obtained from a glioma patient whose treatment included an IDH1 peptide vaccine. The source of these receptors is a man between 18 and 29 years old with glioma. CDR3s include the opening cysteine and the closing phenylalanine or tryptophan. A D gene is named only where the DNA matches it firmly. A clone size is listed for some rows: how often the clone was seen (once, few, many), or a class if it is expanded.

cdr3_length j_call d_call clone_size v_call cdr3_aa cdr3_nt
16 TRBJ1-3 . . TRBV6-1 CASSEARAALGNTIYF TGTGCCAGCAGTGAAGCGCGCGCAGCCCTTGGAAACACCATATATTTT
13 TRBJ1-1 . . TRBV19 CASSIRGGTEAFF TGTGCCAGTAGTATAAGAGGGGGCACTGAAGCTTTCTTT
14 TRBJ1-1 TRBD1 . TRBV7-2 CASSFAEQGTEAFF TGTGCCAGCAGCTTTGCCGAACAGGGGACTGAAGCTTTCTTT
13 TRBJ1-1 . . TRBV29-1 CSGGVGKDTEAFF TGCAGCGGGGGGGTAGGGAAGGACACTGAAGCTTTCTTT
13 TRBJ1-3 . . TRBV30 CAWSVWGGNTIYF TGTGCCTGGAGTGTTTGGGGAGGAAACACCATATATTTT
14 TRBJ1-6 TRBD1 . TRBV27 CASSRAGTGAPLHF TGTGCCAGCAGTAGAGCCGGGACAGGGGCACCCCTCCACTTT
16 TRBJ1-1 TRBD1 . TRBV7-9 CASSLMTGGKATEAFF TGTGCCAGCAGCTTGATGACAGGGGGTAAGGCCACTGAAGCTTTCTTT
14 TRBJ1-2 TRBD1 . TRBV30 CAWSFQTGGAGYTF TGTGCCTGGAGTTTTCAGACAGGGGGCGCGGGCTACACCTTC
15 TRBJ2-5 . . TRBV30 CAWSSSAGGGSAQYF TGTGCCTGGAGTTCGTCGGCAGGTGGTGGGTCGGCCCAGTACTTC
14 TRBJ2-7 TRBD1 . TRBV5-4 CASSFHPGGYEQYF TGTGCCAGCAGCTTCCATCCAGGGGGCTACGAGCAGTACTTC
15 TRBJ1-1 . . TRBV30 CACSTNLAANTEAFF TGTGCCTGCAGCACTAACCTCGCAGCAAACACTGAAGCTTTCTTT
14 TRBJ2-3 TRBD1 . TRBV29-1 CSARGQGITDTQYF TGCAGCGCCCGGGGACAGGGTATTACAGATACGCAGTATTTT
16 TRBJ2-1 . . TRBV16 CASSQLGSNSYNEQFF TGTGCCAGCAGCCAATTAGGCAGCAACTCCTACAATGAGCAGTTCTTC
15 TRBJ2-2 TRBD2 . TRBV6-4 CASSATSDTTGELFF TGTGCCAGCAGCGCGACTAGCGATACCACCGGGGAGCTGTTTTTT
15 TRBJ2-2 . . TRBV5-6 CASSSRPSGTGELFF TGTGCCAGCAGTAGTAGGCCCTCGGGCACCGGGGAGCTGTTTTTT
14 TRBJ2-3 TRBD1 . TRBV5-1 CASSPDRPGDTQYF TGCGCCAGCAGCCCGGACAGGCCCGGGGATACGCAGTATTTT
13 TRBJ1-1 . . TRBV30 CAWSVGWNTEAFF TGTGCCTGGAGTGTTGGTTGGAACACTGAAGCTTTCTTT
15 TRBJ2-3 . . TRBV5-4 CASSFDRLAADTQYF TGTGCCAGCAGCTTCGACCGGTTAGCGGCGGATACGCAGTATTTT
15 TRBJ2-7 TRBD2 . TRBV27 CASNSLAGPSYEQYF TGTGCCAGCAACTCTTTAGCGGGCCCCTCCTACGAGCAGTACTTC
15 TRBJ1-1 TRBD1 . TRBV5-6 CASSGQTGVGTEAFF TGTGCCAGCAGCGGGCAGACAGGGGTCGGCACTGAAGCTTTCTTT
14 TRBJ1-4 . few TRBV7-9 CASSVVGTNEKLFF TGTGCCAGCAGTGTGGTGGGAACTAATGAAAAACTGTTTTTT
14 TRBJ2-3 . . TRBV18 CASSRATSTDTQYF TGTGCCAGCTCACGGGCAACTAGCACAGATACGCAGTATTTT
15 TRBJ2-5 . once TRBV28 CASFPGREFQETQYF TGTGCCTCCTTTCCGGGCAGGGAATTCCAAGAGACCCAGTACTTC
14 TRBJ1-4 TRBD1 . TRBV6-5 CASSYGQGNEKLFF TGTGCCAGCAGTTACGGACAGGGGAATGAAAAACTGTTTTTT
13 TRBJ1-2 . . TRBV10-1 CASSPGTGGGYTF TGCGCCAGCAGCCCCGGGACCGGAGGAGGCTACACCTTC
14 TRBJ1-1 . . TRBV6-6 CASSRGTANTEAFF TGTGCCAGCAGTCGGGGGACGGCGAACACTGAAGCTTTCTTT
13 TRBJ2-3 . . TRBV7-9 CASSPWDTDTQYF TGTGCCAGCAGCCCGTGGGACACAGATACGCAGTATTTT
15 TRBJ1-5 . . TRBV4-2 CASSQEAGFNQPQHF TGTGCCAGCAGCCAAGAGGCAGGATTTAATCAGCCCCAGCATTTT
14 TRBJ2-5 . . TRBV5-1 CASSLGGAWETQYF TGCGCCAGCAGCTTGGGTGGGGCTTGGGAGACCCAGTACTTC
14 TRBJ2-3 . . TRBV30 CAWSLGGSTDTQYF TGTGCCTGGAGTCTCGGAGGGAGCACAGATACGCAGTATTTT
14 TRBJ2-3 TRBD2 . TRBV5-1 CAGRLAGVADTQYF TGCGCTGGGAGACTAGCGGGAGTCGCAGATACGCAGTATTTT
16 TRBJ2-2 . . TRBV9 CASSASPGHPTGELFF TGTGCCAGCAGCGCTTCCCCGGGACACCCGACCGGGGAGCTGTTTTTT
15 TRBJ1-1 . . TRBV5-1 CASSLAQGLNTEAFF TGCGCCAGCAGCTTGGCCCAGGGCCTGAACACTGAAGCTTTCTTT
12 TRBJ1-2 . once TRBV6-6 CASRNEYYGYTF TGTGCCAGCAGAAACGAGTACTATGGCTACACCTTC
15 TRBJ1-6 . . TRBV25-1 CASIPSGTANSPLHF TGTGCCAGCATCCCCTCCGGGACGGCGAATTCACCCCTCCACTTT
15 TRBJ2-3 TRBD2 once TRBV6-5 CASSKTSGTTDTQYF TGTGCCAGCAGTAAGACTAGCGGGACTACAGATACGCAGTATTTT
13 TRBJ1-1 . . TRBV7-2 CASRPPSNTEAFF TGTGCCAGCCGCCCCCCGTCGAACACTGAAGCTTTCTTT
15 TRBJ2-7 TRBD1 . TRBV18 CASSPRGQGRDEQYF TGTGCCAGCTCTCCGCGAGGACAGGGGAGGGACGAGCAGTACTTC
12 TRBJ1-1 . . TRBV14 CASSLAGPEAFF TGTGCCAGCAGCCTCGCCGGGCCTGAAGCTTTCTTT
14 TRBJ2-6 . . TRBV7-2 CASSRNSGANVLTF TGTGCCAGCAGTCGGAACTCTGGGGCCAACGTCCTGACTTTC
14 TRBJ1-2 . . TRBV2 CASSDGSHNYGYTF TGTGCCAGCAGTGACGGGTCACATAACTATGGCTACACCTTC
15 TRBJ2-2 . . TRBV30 CAWSVLGANTGELFF TGTGCCTGGAGTGTACTCGGGGCCAACACCGGGGAGCTGTTTTTT